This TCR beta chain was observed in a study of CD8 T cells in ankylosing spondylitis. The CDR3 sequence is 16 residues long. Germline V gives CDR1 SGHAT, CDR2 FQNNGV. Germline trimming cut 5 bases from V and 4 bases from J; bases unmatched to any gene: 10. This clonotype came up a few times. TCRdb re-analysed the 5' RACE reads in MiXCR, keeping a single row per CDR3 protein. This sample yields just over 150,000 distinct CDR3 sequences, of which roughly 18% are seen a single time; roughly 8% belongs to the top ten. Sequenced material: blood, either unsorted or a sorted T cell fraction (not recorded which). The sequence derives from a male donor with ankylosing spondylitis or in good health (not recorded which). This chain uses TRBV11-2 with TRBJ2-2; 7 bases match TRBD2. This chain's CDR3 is CASSAGRRESTGELFF. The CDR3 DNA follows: TGTGCCAGCAGCGCTGGTCGGCGGGAGTCCACCGGGGAGCTGTTTTTT.